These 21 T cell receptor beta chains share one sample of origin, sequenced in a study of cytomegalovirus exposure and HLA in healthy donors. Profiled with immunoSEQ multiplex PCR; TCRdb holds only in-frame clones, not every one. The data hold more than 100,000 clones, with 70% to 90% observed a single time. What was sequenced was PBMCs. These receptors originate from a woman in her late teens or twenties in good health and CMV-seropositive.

The CDR3: CASSYHHRDTEAFF. CDR3 coding DNA: TGTGCCAGCAGTTACCACCACCGGGACACTGAAGCTTTCTTT. This chain uses TRBV6-5 with TRBJ1-1; D ambiguous. V shed 2 bases and J shed 3 bases, with 10 bases lying between them. Germline V gene lookup returns CDR1 MNHEY and CDR2 SVGAGI. The CDR3 contains 14 residues.

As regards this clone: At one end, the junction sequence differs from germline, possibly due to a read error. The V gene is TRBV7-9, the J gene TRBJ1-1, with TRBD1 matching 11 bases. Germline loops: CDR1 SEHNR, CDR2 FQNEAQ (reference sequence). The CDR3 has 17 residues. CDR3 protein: CASSKSGQGAPNAEAFF. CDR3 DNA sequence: TGTGCCAGCAGCAAATCCGGACAGGGGGCCCCGAACGCTGAAGCTTTCTTT.

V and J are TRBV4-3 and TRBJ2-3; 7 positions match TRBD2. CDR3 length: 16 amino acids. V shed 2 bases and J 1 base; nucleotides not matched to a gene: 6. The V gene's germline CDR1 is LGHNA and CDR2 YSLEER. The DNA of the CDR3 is TGCGCCAGCAGCCAACTCGGGGAGGGCGGCACAGATACGCAGTATTTT. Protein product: CASSQLGEGGTDTQYF.

The CDR3 here is CASSFVDRLGETQYF. Here the CDR3 DNA reads TGTGCCAGCAGTTTTGTGGACAGATTGGGAGAGACCCAGTACTTC. V is TRBV27 and J is TRBJ2-5; D may be TRBD1 (6 bases). From germline, CDR1 is MNHEY and CDR2 SMNVEV (reference sequence). This CDR3 has 15 residues. Trimming pared 3 bases from V and 4 bases from J, leaving 15 bases between.

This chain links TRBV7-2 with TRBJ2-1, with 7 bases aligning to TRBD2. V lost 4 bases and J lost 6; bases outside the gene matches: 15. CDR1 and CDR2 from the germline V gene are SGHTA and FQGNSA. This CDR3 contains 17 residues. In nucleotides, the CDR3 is TGTGCCAGCAGCTCCCTTCGTGCTGAGCGGGGCTTCAATGAGCAGTTCTTC. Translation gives CASSSLRAERGFNEQFF.

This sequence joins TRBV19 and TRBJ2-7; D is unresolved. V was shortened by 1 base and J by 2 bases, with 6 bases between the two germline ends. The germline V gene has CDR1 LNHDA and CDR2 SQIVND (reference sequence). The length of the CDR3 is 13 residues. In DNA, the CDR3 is TGTGCCAGTAGTATAGGGCACCCCTACGAGCAGTACTTC. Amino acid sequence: CASSIGHPYEQYF.

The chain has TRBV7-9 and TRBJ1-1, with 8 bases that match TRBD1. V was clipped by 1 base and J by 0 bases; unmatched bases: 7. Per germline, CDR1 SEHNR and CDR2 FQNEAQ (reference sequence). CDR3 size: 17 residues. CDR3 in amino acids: CASSLGGRGPVNTEAFF. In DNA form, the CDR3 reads TGTGCCAGCAGCTTAGGTGGCAGGGGGCCGGTGAACACTGAAGCTTTCTTT. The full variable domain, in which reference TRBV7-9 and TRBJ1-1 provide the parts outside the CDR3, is DTGVSQNPRHKITKRGQNVTFRCDPISEHNRLYWYRQTLGQGPEFLTYFQNEAQLEKSRLLSDRFSAERPKGSFSTLEIQRTEQGDSAMYLCASSLGGRGPVNTEAFFGQGTRLTVV.

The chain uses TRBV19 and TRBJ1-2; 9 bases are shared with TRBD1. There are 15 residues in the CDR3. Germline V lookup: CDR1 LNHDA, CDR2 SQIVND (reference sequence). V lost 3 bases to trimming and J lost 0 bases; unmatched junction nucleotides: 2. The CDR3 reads CASSIRTGANYGYTF. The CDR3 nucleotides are TGTGCCAGTAGTATCAGGACAGGGGCTAACTATGGCTACACCTTC.

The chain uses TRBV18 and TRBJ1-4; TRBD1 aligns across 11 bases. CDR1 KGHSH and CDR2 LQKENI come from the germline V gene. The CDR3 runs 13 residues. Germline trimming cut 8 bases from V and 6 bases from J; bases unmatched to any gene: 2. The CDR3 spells CASQGQGDEKLFF. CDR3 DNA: TGTGCCAGCCAGGGACAGGGGGATGAAAAACTGTTTTTT. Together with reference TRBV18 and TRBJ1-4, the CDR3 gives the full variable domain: NAGVMQNPRHLVRRRGQEARLRCSPMKGHSHVYWYRQLPEEGLKFMVYLQKENIIDESGMPKERFSAEFPKEGPSILRIQQVVRGDSAAYFCASQGQGDEKLFFGSGTQLSVL.

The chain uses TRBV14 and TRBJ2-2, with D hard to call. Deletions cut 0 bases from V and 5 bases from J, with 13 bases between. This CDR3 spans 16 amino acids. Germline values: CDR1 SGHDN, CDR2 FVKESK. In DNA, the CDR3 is TGTGCCAGCAGCCAAGAGGGTAGCCTAAGGACCGGGGAGCTGTTTTTT. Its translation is CASSQEGSLRTGELFF.

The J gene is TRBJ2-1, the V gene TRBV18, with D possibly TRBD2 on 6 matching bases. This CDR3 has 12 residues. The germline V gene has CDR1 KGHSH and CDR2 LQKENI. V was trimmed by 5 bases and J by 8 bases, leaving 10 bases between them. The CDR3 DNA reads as TGTGCCAGCTCAAACGGGGGTGATGAGCAGTTCTTC. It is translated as CASSNGGDEQFF.

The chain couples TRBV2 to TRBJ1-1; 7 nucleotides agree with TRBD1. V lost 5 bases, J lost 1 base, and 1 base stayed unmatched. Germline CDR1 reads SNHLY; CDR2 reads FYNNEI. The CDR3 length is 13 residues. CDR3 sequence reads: CASSSGGNTEAFF. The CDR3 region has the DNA TGTGCCAGCAGTTCAGGGGGGAACACTGAAGCTTTCTTT. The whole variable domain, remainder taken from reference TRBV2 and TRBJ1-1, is EPEVTQTPSHQVTQMGQEVILRCVPISNHLYFYWYRQILGQKVEFLVSFYNNEISEKSEIFDDQFSVERPDGSNFTLKIRSTKLEDSAMYFCASSSGGNTEAFFGQGTRLTVV.

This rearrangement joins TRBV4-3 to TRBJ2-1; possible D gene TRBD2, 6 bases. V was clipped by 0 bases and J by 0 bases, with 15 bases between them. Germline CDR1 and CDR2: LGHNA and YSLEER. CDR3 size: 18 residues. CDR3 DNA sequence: TGCGCCAGCAGCCAAGACTTCGTGCGGGGTAGCTCCTACAATGAGCAGTTCTTC. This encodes CASSQDFVRGSSYNEQFF.

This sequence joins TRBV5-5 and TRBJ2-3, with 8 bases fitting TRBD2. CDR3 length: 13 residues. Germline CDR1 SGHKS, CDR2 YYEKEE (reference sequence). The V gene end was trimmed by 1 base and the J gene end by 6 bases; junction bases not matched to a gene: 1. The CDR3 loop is CASSLSGSDTQYF. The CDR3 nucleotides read TGTGCCAGCAGCTTGAGCGGGAGTGATACGCAGTATTTT.

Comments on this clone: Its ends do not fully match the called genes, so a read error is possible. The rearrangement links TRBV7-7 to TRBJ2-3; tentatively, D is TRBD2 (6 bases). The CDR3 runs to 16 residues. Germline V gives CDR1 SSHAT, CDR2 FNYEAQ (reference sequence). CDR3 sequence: CASSLRLGGGTDTQYF. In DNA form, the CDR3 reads TGTGCTAGCAGCTTACGACTAGGAGGTGGCACAGATACGCAGTATTTT.

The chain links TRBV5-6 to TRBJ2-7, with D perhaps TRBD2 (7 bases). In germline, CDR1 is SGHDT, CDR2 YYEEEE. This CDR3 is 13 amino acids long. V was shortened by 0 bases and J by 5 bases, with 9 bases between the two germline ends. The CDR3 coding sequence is TGTGCCAGCAGCTTGGGGGGGGGCAACGAGCAGTACTTC. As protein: CASSLGGGNEQYF.

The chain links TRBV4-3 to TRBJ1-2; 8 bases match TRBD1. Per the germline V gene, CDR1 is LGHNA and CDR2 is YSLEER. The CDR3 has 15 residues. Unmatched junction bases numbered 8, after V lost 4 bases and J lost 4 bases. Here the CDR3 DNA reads TGCGCCAGCAGCCCGACGGGACAGGCAAGCTATGGCTACACCTTC. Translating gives CASSPTGQASYGYTF.

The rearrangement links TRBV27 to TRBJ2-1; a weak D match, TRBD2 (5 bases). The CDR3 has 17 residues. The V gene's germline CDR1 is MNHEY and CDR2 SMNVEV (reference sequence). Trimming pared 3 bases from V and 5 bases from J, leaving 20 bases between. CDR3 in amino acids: CASSFLPLRERDNEQFF. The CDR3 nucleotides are TGTGCCAGCAGTTTCCTCCCCCTTCGGGAAAGGGACAATGAGCAGTTCTTC.

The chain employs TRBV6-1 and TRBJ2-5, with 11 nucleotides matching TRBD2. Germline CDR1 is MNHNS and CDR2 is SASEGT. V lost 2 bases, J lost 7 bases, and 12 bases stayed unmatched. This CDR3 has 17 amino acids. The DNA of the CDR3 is TGTGCCAGCAGTGAAAACATAGCGGGAGGGCCGATCGGGACCCAGTACTTC. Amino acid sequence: CASSENIAGGPIGTQYF.

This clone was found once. As DNA, the CDR3 is TGTGCCAGCAGAATGTCCAGGGGACCCGAGCAGTTCTTC. It is translated as CASRMSRGPEQFF. The V and J genes are TRBV5-8 and TRBJ2-1, with a tentative D call TRBD1 (6 bases). The germline V gene has CDR1 SGHTS and CDR2 YDEGEE. The CDR3 sequence is 13 residues long. The V and J ends lost 5 bases and 10 bases respectively, with 16 bases between them.

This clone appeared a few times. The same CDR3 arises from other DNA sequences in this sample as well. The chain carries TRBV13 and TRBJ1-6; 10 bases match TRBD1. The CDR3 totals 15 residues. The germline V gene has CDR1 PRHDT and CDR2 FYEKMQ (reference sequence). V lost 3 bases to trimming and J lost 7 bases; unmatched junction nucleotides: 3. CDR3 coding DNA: TGTGCCAGCAGCTTGGACAGGGGGTGGAATTCACCCCTCCACTTT. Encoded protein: CASSLDRGWNSPLHF.